This T cell receptor (beta chain) appears in the sequencing data of a study of shared clonotypes between healthy human individuals. Between the trimmed V and J ends, which lost 2 bases and 7 bases, there was a span of 21 bases. CDR3 size: 17 residues. Per germline, CDR1 SNHLY and CDR2 FYNNEI. TCRdb keeps only in-frame clones here, not all; method: immunoSEQ multiplex PCR. The sample lists approximately 530,000 clones, approximately 95% occurring once. The chain combines TRBV2 with TRBJ2-1, with D possibly TRBD2 on 6 matching bases. The sequenced sample consisted of naive CD4+ T cells sorted from blood. The sample's subset: CD45RA+ positively selected. The TCR was taken from a woman aged 25 to 45 in good health. In nucleotides, the CDR3 is TGTGCCAGCAGTGAATGGGCAGCCAGCGGGTTTGGGAATGAGCAGTTCTTC. It is translated as CASSEWAASGFGNEQFF.